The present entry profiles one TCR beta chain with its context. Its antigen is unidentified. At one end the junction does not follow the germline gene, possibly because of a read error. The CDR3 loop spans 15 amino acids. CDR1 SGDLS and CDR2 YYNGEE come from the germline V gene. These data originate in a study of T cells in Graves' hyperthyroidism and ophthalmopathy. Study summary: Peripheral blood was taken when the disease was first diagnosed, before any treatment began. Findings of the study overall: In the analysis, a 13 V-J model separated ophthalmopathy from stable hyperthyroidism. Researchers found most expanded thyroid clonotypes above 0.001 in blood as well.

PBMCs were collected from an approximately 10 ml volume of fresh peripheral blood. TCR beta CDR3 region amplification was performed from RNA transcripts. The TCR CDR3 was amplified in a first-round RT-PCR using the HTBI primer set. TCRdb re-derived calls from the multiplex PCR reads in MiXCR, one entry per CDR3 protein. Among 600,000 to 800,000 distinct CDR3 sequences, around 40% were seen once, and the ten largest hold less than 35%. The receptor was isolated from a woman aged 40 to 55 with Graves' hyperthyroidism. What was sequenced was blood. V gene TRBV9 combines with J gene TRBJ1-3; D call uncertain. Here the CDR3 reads CASSVDGSSGSTIYF. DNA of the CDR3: TGTGCCAGCAGCGTAGACGGGAGCTCTGGAAGCACCATATATTTT.